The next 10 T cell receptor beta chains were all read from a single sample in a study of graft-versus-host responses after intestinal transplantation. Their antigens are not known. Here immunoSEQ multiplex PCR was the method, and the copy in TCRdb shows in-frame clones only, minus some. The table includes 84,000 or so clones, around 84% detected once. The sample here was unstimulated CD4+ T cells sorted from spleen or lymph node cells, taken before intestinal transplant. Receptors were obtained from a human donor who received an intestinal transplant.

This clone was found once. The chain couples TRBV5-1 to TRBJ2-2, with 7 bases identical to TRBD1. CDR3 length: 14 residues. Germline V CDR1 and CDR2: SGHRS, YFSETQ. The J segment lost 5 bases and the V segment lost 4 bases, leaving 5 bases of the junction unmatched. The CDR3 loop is CASSNDRATGELFF. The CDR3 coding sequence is TGCGCCAGCAGCAACGACAGGGCTACCGGGGAGCTGTTTTTT.

The CDR3 reads CASSASGGVLGELFF. DNA of the CDR3: TGTGCCAGCAGCGCTAGCGGGGGGGTTCTCGGGGAGCTGTTTTTT. The rearrangement uses TRBV2 and TRBJ2-2; 12 bases are shared with TRBD2. The germline V gene encodes CDR1 SNHLY and CDR2 FYNNEI. This CDR3 comprises 15 residues. V gave up 6 bases and J gave up 7 bases; unmatched junction bases: 6.

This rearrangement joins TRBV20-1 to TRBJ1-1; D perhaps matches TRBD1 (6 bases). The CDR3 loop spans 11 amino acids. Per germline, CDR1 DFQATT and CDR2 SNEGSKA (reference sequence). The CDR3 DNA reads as TGCAGCCGGGGGGCAGGGATCGAAGCTTTCTTT. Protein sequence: CSRGAGIEAFF.

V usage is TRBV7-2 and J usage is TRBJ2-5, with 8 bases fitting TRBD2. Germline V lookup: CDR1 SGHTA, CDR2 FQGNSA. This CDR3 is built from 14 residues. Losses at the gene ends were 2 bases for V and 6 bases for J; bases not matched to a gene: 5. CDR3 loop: CASSLRIAGKTQYF. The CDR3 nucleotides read TGTGCCAGCAGCTTAAGGATAGCGGGGAAGACCCAGTACTTC.

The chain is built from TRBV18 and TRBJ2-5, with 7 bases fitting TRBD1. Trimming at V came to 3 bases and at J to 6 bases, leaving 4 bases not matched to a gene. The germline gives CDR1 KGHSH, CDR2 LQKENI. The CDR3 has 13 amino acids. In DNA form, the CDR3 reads TGTGCCAGCTCACCCACAGGGGATAAGACCCAGTACTTC. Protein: CASSPTGDKTQYF.

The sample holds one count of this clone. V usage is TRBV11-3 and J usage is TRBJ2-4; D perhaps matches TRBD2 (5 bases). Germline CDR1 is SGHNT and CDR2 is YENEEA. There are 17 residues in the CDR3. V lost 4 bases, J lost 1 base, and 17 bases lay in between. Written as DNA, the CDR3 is TGTGCCAGCAGCTCGGGATTAGCACACCGTGCCAAAAACATTCAGTACTTC. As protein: CASSSGLAHRAKNIQYF.

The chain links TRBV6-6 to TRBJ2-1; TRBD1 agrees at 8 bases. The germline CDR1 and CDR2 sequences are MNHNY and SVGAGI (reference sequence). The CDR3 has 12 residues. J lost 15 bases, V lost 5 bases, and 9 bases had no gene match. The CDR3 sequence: CASSSPPGTGFF. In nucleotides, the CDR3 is TGTGCCAGCAGTAGCCCACCCGGGACAGGGTTCTTC.

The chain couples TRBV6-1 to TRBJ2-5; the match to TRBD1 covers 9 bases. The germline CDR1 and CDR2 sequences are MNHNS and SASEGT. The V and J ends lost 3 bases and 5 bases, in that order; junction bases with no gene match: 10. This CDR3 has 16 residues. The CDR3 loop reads CASSDLRTGAWETQYF. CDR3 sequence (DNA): TGTGCCAGCAGTGACCTCCGGACAGGGGCATGGGAGACCCAGTACTTC.

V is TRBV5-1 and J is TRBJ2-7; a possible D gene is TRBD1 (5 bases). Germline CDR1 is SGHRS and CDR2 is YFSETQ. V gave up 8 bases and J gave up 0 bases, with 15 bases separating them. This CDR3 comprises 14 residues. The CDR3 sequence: CASSGSFLSYEQYF. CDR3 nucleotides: TGCGCCAGTTCAGGGTCTTTCCTCTCCTACGAGCAGTACTTC.

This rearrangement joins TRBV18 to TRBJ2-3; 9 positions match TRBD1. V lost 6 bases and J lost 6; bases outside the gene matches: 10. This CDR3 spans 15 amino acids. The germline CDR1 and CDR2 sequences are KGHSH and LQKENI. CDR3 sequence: CASSRSRDRADTQYF. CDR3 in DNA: TGTGCCAGCTCCCGTTCTAGGGACAGGGCGGATACGCAGTATTTT.